This T cell receptor beta chain appears in the sequencing data of a study of radiotherapy plus CTLA-4 blockade in lung cancer. Findings and limits, study-wide: Radiotherapy with ipilimumab was followed by blood expansion of tumor-derived clones.

TCRdb's table, derived via immunoSEQ multiplex PCR, lists solely in-frame clones and lacks some. Found here are roughly 39,000 clones, around 79% of them singletons; the top ten hold less than 9%. As to this clone: Its cognate antigen is unknown.

The J segment lost 4 bases and the V segment lost 4 bases, leaving 10 bases of the junction unmatched. CDR3 length equals 15 residues. CDR1 SGDLS and CDR2 YYNGEE come from the germline V gene. The source of this sequence is a human donor with non-small cell lung cancer who had stable disease on radiotherapy plus ipilimumab. The rearrangement links TRBV9 to TRBJ1-2; 7 nucleotides line up with TRBD1. The material was peripheral blood, obtained from a patient treated with radiotherapy plus ipilimumab. The CDR3 region has the DNA TGTGCCAGCAGCCCCCAGGAGGGGGCGATCTATGGCTACACCTTC. This codes for CASSPQEGAIYGYTF. The full variable domain, its missing parts supplied by reference TRBV9 and TRBJ1-2, is DSGVTQTPKHLITATGQRVTLRCSPRSGDLSVYWYQQSLDQGLQFLIQYYNGEERAKGNILERFSAQQFPDLHSELNLSSLELGDSALYFCASSPQEGAIYGYTFGSGTRLTVV.